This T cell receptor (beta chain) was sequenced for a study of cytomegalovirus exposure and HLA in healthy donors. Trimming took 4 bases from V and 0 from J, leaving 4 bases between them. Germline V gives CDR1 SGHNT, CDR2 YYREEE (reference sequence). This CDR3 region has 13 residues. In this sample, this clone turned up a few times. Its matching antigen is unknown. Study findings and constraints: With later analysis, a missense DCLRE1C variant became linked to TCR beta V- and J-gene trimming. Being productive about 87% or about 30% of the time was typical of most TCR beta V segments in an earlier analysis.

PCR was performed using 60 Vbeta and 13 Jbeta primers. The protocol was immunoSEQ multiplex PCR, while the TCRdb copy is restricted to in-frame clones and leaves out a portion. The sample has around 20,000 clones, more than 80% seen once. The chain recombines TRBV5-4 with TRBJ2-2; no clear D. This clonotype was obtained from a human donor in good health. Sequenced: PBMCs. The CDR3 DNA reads TGTGCCAGCAGCACACCGAACACCGGGGAGCTGTTTTTT. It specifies CASSTPNTGELFF.